Listed here are 20 T cell receptor beta chains from one sample, sequenced in a study of cytomegalovirus exposure and HLA in healthy donors. PCR involved 60 Vbeta and 13 Jbeta primers. Assay used: immunoSEQ multiplex PCR; TCRdb lists only in-frame clones, some missing. This sample has about 36,000 clones, with roughly three quarters found just once. The specimen was PBMCs. These receptors were obtained from a man under 40 in good health and CMV-seronegative.

This sequence joins TRBV6-5 and TRBJ2-7; TRBD2 agrees at 11 bases. The CDR3 runs 15 residues. CDR1 MNHEY and CDR2 SVGAGI come from the germline V gene. The V and J ends lost 3 bases and 6 bases, in that order; junction bases with no gene match: 7. The CDR3 loop is CASSYLTSGSFEQYF. In DNA, the CDR3 is TGTGCCAGCAGTTATCTCACTAGCGGGAGTTTCGAGCAGTACTTC.

This clone turned up a few times. CDR3 sequence: CASSHGLSSYEQYF. The CDR3 coding sequence is TGTGCCAGCAGCCATGGGCTTAGCTCCTACGAGCAGTACTTC. The chain employs TRBV13 and TRBJ2-7; no clear D. CDR3 length: 14 amino acids. Germline V gene lookup returns CDR1 PRHDT and CDR2 FYEKMQ (reference sequence). Trimming stripped 5 bases from V and 0 bases from J, with 11 bases between.

The V and J genes are TRBV4-2 and TRBJ2-7; 8 bases map to TRBD1. CDR3 length: 15 amino acids. Unmatched junction bases numbered 6, after V lost 1 base and J lost 4 bases. CDR1 LGHNA and CDR2 YNFKEQ come from the germline V gene. CDR3 region: CASSQAATGVYEQYF. Written as DNA, the CDR3 is TGTGCCAGCAGCCAAGCCGCGACAGGGGTGTACGAGCAGTACTTC.

The chain employs TRBV6-5 and TRBJ2-1; 10 positions agree with TRBD1. Germline V CDR1 and CDR2: MNHEY, SVGAGI. CDR3 size: 15 residues. V trimming: 2 bases; J trimming: 12 bases; junction bases outside the gene matches: 10. CDR3 in amino acids: CASSYDRGQFLGQFF. For the CDR3, the DNA is TGTGCCAGCAGTTACGACAGGGGGCAATTCCTGGGGCAGTTCTTC.

The chain uses TRBV9 and TRBJ2-5; 8 bases agree with TRBD2. The CDR3 covers 16 residues. The V segment lost 2 bases and the J segment 5 bases; nucleotides outside the gene matches: 11. Germline CDR1 reads SGDLS; CDR2 reads YYNGEE. The CDR3 nucleotides are TGTGCCAGCAGCGTCAGCGCGGGGGGCGAGGAGGAGACCCAGTACTTC. It encodes CASSVSAGGEEETQYF.

This clone was counted ten times or more. This rearrangement joins TRBV5-1 to TRBJ1-3; 7 positions agree with TRBD1. V shed 4 bases, J shed 0 bases, and the junction held 4 bases outside the gene matches. The CDR3 runs 15 residues. The V gene's germline CDR1 is SGHRS and CDR2 YFSETQ. The CDR3 DNA is TGCGCCAGCAGCGAGGGACAGAACTCTGGAAACACCATATATTTT. It yields the protein CASSEGQNSGNTIYF.

This clone was seen a handful of times. The J gene is TRBJ2-1, the V gene TRBV28; D not certain. Trimming took off 1 base at V and 10 bases at J, with 5 bases between the two ends. The CDR3 totals 11 residues. Per the germline V gene, CDR1 is MDHEN and CDR2 is SYDVKM. This chain's CDR3 is CASSLSREQFF. For the CDR3, the DNA is TGTGCCAGCAGTTTATCTCGGGAGCAGTTCTTC.

The rearrangement uses TRBV6-5 and TRBJ2-1; 14 nucleotides match TRBD2. CDR1 MNHEY and CDR2 SVGAGI come from the germline V gene. V was pared by 5 bases and J by 8 bases, with 5 bases of the junction left unmatched. The CDR3 has 15 amino acids. CDR3 loop: CASSPGLAGVDEQFF. In DNA, the CDR3 is TGTGCCAGCAGTCCGGGACTAGCGGGAGTGGATGAGCAGTTCTTC.

The chain uses TRBV18 and TRBJ2-5; no reliable D call. V lost 1 base and J lost 2, with 5 bases in between. The CDR3 has 13 residues. The germline CDR1 and CDR2 sequences are KGHSH and LQKENI. The CDR3 protein is CASSPRGQETQYF. DNA for the CDR3: TGTGCCAGCTCACCACGAGGACAAGAGACCCAGTACTTC.

The CDR3: CASSPNTGGNSPLHF. In nucleotides, the CDR3 is TGTGCCAGCTCACCTAACACAGGGGGAAATTCACCCCTCCACTTT. This rearrangement joins TRBV18 to TRBJ1-6; 8 bases agree with TRBD1. The CDR3 covers 15 residues. V lost 3 bases to trimming and J lost 7 bases; unmatched junction nucleotides: 5. Germline loops: CDR1 KGHSH, CDR2 LQKENI.

This rearrangement joins TRBV7-6 to TRBJ1-5; D unclear. Trimming removed 3 bases from V and 1 base from J, with 10 bases in between. The length of the CDR3 is 15 residues. CDR1 is SGHVS, CDR2 FNYEAQ, per germline. CDR3 in DNA: TGTGCCAGCAGCTTCAAGGGAGGGAGCAATCAGCCCCAGCATTTT. Its protein product is CASSFKGGSNQPQHF.

The chain has TRBV7-2 and TRBJ1-1; 10 positions agree with TRBD1. CDR3 size: 14 residues. Germline CDR1 is SGHTA and CDR2 is FQGNSA. V dropped 6 bases and J dropped 3; count of bases not matched to a gene: 4. In nucleotides, the CDR3 is TGTGCCAGCAGGTGGACAGGGGGGGACACTGAAGCTTTCTTT. This gives the protein CASRWTGGDTEAFF. Looking up the rest from reference TRBV7-2 and TRBJ1-1 gives the full variable domain: GAGVSQSPSNKVTEKGKDVELRCDPISGHTALYWYRQSLGQGLEFLIYFQGNSAPDKSGLPSDRFSAERTGGSVSTLTIQRTQQEDSAVYLCASRWTGGDTEAFFGQGTRLTVV.

CDR3 in amino acids: CASSSPALETQYF. DNA of the CDR3: TGTGCCAGCAGTTCCCCAGCGTTAGAGACCCAGTACTTC. The rearrangement joins TRBV28 to TRBJ2-5, with D uncertain. V lost 4 bases and J lost 4, with 10 bases in between. CDR3 length equals 13 residues. Germline V gives CDR1 MDHEN, CDR2 SYDVKM. The entire variable domain, with the rest obtained from reference TRBV28 and TRBJ2-5, is as follows: DVKVTQSSRYLVKRTGEKVFLECVQDMDHENMFWYRQDPGLGLRLIYFSYDVKMKEKGDIPEGYSVSREKKERFSLILESASTNQTSMYLCASSSPALETQYFGPGTRLLVL.

The chain carries TRBV9 and TRBJ1-1, with TRBD1 matching over 9 bases. V was pared by 3 bases and J by 9 bases, with 9 bases of the junction left unmatched. The CDR3 has 14 amino acids. Germline CDR1 reads SGDLS; CDR2 reads YYNGEE. This chain's CDR3 is CASSDPGQGTKAFF. CDR3 nucleotide sequence: TGTGCCAGCAGCGACCCGGGACAGGGCACCAAAGCTTTCTTT.

This clone was seen just once. Because the CDR3's place on the DNA is in doubt, the DNA is left out and the CDR3 is given as listed by TCRdb. J is TRBJ1-2 and V is TRBV7-2; TRBD1 is the table's D call and was not checked against the DNA. From its first to its last residue, the CDR3 has 16 amino acids. Germline CDR1 is SGHTA and CDR2 is FQGNSA. CDR3 amino acids: CASSFPVAGGINGCTF.

The V call is TRBV10-3, the J call TRBJ2-7, with 8 nucleotides matching TRBD2. Unmatched junction bases numbered 7, after V lost 0 bases and J lost 3 bases. The CDR3 spans 16 residues. Germline V CDR1 and CDR2: ENHRY, SYGVKD. In DNA form, the CDR3 reads TGTGCCATCAGTGAGTCGAGCGGGAGAATCGGCTACGAGCAGTACTTC. It codes for CAISESSGRIGYEQYF.

The chain has TRBV4-1 and TRBJ2-4; perhaps TRBD2 as D (6 bases). Germline CDR1 MGHRA, CDR2 YSYEKL. The germline V and J ends were trimmed by 1 base and 0 bases, with 16 bases remaining between them. This CDR3 is built from 18 residues. Here the CDR3 reads CASSQGRVAGLAKNIQYF. CDR3 nucleotides: TGCGCCAGCAGCCAAGGAAGAGTGGCGGGGCTAGCCAAAAACATTCAGTACTTC.

In this sample, this clone turned up once. The chain links TRBV5-1 to TRBJ2-7; 8 bases agree with TRBD2. The J segment lost 2 bases and the V segment lost 4 bases, leaving 8 bases of the junction unmatched. The CDR3 extends over 15 amino acids. In germline, CDR1 is SGHRS, CDR2 YFSETQ. CDR3 bases: TGCGCCAGCAGCCCGGCGGGGGGCGGGCCCTACGAGCAGTACTTC. Protein sequence: CASSPAGGGPYEQYF.

The chain uses TRBV25-1 and TRBJ2-7; 11 bases are shared with TRBD2. CDR3 size: 14 residues. Looked up from germline, CDR1 is MGHDK and CDR2 is SYGVNS. Trimming cost V 4 bases and J 6 bases; bases outside gene matches: 5. CDR3 coding DNA: TGTGCCAGCAGTGTAGCGGGAGGGCCTGGCGAGCAGTACTTC. Translated: CASSVAGGPGEQYF.

The genes are TRBV29-1 and TRBJ1-1; possible D gene TRBD1, 5 bases. The CDR3 spans 13 residues. V was shortened by 4 bases and J by 7 bases, with 16 bases between the two germline ends. Germline lookup yields CDR1 SQVTM and CDR2 ANQGSEA. Written as DNA, the CDR3 is TGCAGCGTTGGGCGGGGCAGCCTATTTGAAGCTTTCTTT. Translating it yields CSVGRGSLFEAFF.